The 27 T cell receptor beta chains given below trace back to one sample, sequenced in a study of Graves' ophthalmopathy and Graves' hyperthyroidism. Using RNA transcripts, the TCR beta CDR3 regions were amplified. First-round RT-PCR with HTBI primers preceded a second-round multiplex PCR. TCRdb called the multiplex PCR reads again in MiXCR, with one record for every CDR3 protein. Of hundreds of thousands of distinct CDR3 sequences listed, 20% to 25% were seen once; the top ten hold more than 5.5%. The specimen was peripheral blood. The receptors shown here come from a woman younger than 35 with stable Graves' hyperthyroidism. Some clones in this sample may be carry-over from other donors' samples.

The chain combines TRBV6-1 with TRBJ1-6, with TRBD1 matching 7 bases. The CDR3 totals 16 residues. V dropped 4 bases and J dropped 7; count of bases not matched to a gene: 10. CDR1 and CDR2 from the germline V gene are MNHNS and SASEGT. The CDR3 is CASSGEGGPLNSPLHF. The CDR3 DNA sequence: TGTGCCAGCAGTGGGGAAGGGGGCCCCCTGAATTCACCCCTCCACTTT.

This clonotype showed up many times. The J gene is TRBJ2-7, the V gene TRBV12-3 or TRBV12-4; TRBD1 matches at 9 bases. The CDR3 totals 13 residues. The J segment lost 2 bases and the V segment lost 6 bases, leaving 2 bases of the junction unmatched. For the CDR3, the DNA is TGTGCCAGCAGAAGGACAGGGGCCTACGAGCAGTACTTC. Its protein product is CASRRTGAYEQYF.

This clonotype has at least ten counts. The V and J genes are TRBV5-1 and TRBJ2-7; 7 nucleotides match TRBD1. Germline V gene lookup returns CDR1 SGHRS and CDR2 YFSETQ. This CDR3 spans 13 amino acids. Trimming at V came to 3 bases and at J to 6 bases, leaving 6 bases not matched to a gene. DNA for the CDR3: TGCGCCAGCAGCTCACAGGGGTCGCTCGAGCAGTACTTC. Residues: CASSSQGSLEQYF.

This chain connects TRBV6-5 to TRBJ1-5; D unclear. Trimming left V 1 base short and J 2 bases short, with 9 bases between. The germline CDR1 and CDR2 sequences are MNHEY and SVGAGI. The CDR3 is 15 amino acids. DNA of the CDR3: TGTGCCAGCAGTTACTTGGGTAGGGGCAATCAGCCCCAGCATTTT. Protein product: CASSYLGRGNQPQHF.

A few counts support this clonotype. V is TRBV20-1 and J is TRBJ1-5; D unclear. CDR3 length: 14 residues. Per the germline V gene, CDR1 is DFQATT and CDR2 is SNEGSKA (reference sequence). V shed 6 bases and J shed 0 bases, with 12 bases lying between them. The CDR3 loop reads CSANDRNSNQPQHF. As DNA, the CDR3 is TGCAGTGCAAACGACCGCAATAGCAATCAGCCCCAGCATTTT.

The table lists this clonotype with many counts. The chain employs TRBV6-2 or TRBV6-3 and TRBJ2-4; 8 bases are shared with TRBD1. From germline, CDR1 is MNHEY and CDR2 SVGEGT. Germline trimming cut 6 bases from V and 7 bases from J; bases unmatched to any gene: 5. This CDR3 has 13 residues. The CDR3 sequence is CASSKTGVNIQYF. As DNA, the CDR3 is TGTGCCAGCAGCAAGACAGGGGTCAACATTCAGTACTTC.

This clonotype came up many times. The chain carries TRBV29-1 and TRBJ2-7; 8 nucleotides agree with TRBD2. Per germline, CDR1 SQVTM and CDR2 ANQGSEA. The trim removed 5 bases at V and 7 bases at J, leaving 10 bases unmatched. The CDR3 sequence is 13 residues long. CDR3 DNA: TGCAGCGTTCGGGGGGGTGAGGAGTATGAGCAGTACTTC. It codes for CSVRGGEEYEQYF.

This sequence joins TRBV2 and TRBJ1-5; no reliable D call. V lost 4 bases, J lost 0 bases, and 10 bases lay in between. Germline V gene data show CDR1 as SNHLY and CDR2 as FYNNEI. This CDR3 spans 15 amino acids. This CDR3 reads CASSGDNYSNQPQHF. For the CDR3, the DNA is TGTGCCAGCAGTGGCGACAACTATAGCAATCAGCCCCAGCATTTT.

This clonotype was seen repeatedly, ten times or more. The chain is built from TRBV28 and TRBJ1-1, with D hard to call. V gave up 4 bases and J gave up 0 bases, with 9 bases separating them. CDR3 length: 14 residues. The germline gives CDR1 MDHEN, CDR2 SYDVKM. The CDR3 here is CASSSGSLNTEAFF. CDR3 nucleotides: TGTGCCAGCAGTTCCGGCAGTCTGAACACTGAAGCTTTCTTT.

The V call is TRBV5-6, the J call TRBJ1-1; a possible D gene is TRBD1 (6 bases). Germline CDR1 and CDR2: SGHDT and YYEEEE. There are 15 residues in the CDR3. Trimming removed 0 bases from V and 4 bases from J, with 13 bases in between. The CDR3 bases are TGTGCCAGCAGCTTGGACAGAGGGGGAGGCACTGAAGCTTTCTTT. Its protein product is CASSLDRGGGTEAFF. Full variable domain (missing parts from reference TRBV5-6 and TRBJ1-1): DAGVTQSPTHLIKTRGQQVTLRCSPKSGHDTVSWYQQALGQGPQFIFQYYEEEERQRGNFPDRFSGHQFPNYSSELNVNALLLGDSALYLCASSLDRGGGTEAFFGQGTRLTVV.

This clonotype appeared many times. V gene TRBV6-2 or TRBV6-3 combines with J gene TRBJ2-5, with D uncertain. There are 15 residues in the CDR3. The V gene's germline CDR1 is MNHEY and CDR2 SVGEGT. The V end lost 7 bases, the J end lost 2 bases, and 17 bases lay between the germline ends. CDR3 loop: CASNRQRPYQETQYF. CDR3 DNA: TGTGCCAGCAATCGACAAAGACCATATCAAGAGACCCAGTACTTC.

This clonotype was seen a handful of times. The chain links TRBV3-1 to TRBJ1-5; D is uncertain. Per the germline V gene, CDR1 is LGHDT and CDR2 is YNNKEL (reference sequence). V lost 1 base, J lost 6 bases, and 7 bases lay in between. The CDR3 is 13 residues long. This chain's CDR3 is CASSQGARQPQHF. CDR3 DNA sequence: TGTGCCAGCAGCCAAGGGGCTCGTCAGCCCCAGCATTTT.

This clonotype has ten or more counts. At one end the junction does not follow the germline gene, possibly because of a read error. The V gene is TRBV15, the J gene TRBJ2-7, with 8 positions matching TRBD2. CDR1 and CDR2 from the germline V gene are LNHNV and YYDKDF (reference sequence). This CDR3 is built from 16 residues. The CDR3 here is CATSGDGRAGDYEQYF. The DNA of the CDR3 is TGTGCCACCAGCGGAGACGGTCGAGCGGGAGACTACGAGCAGTACTTC.

This clonotype was counted many times. In DNA form, the CDR3 reads TGTGCCAGCAGCGCAGGGGACAGCGAGCAGTACTTC. Translating gives CASSAGDSEQYF. The chain couples TRBV7-2 to TRBJ2-7, with 7 bases lining up with TRBD1. The CDR3 totals 12 residues. Germline V gives CDR1 SGHTA, CDR2 FQGNSA. Trimming took 5 bases from V and 6 from J; bases not matched to a gene: 4.

The rearrangement links TRBV28 to TRBJ2-7, with 8 bases aligning to TRBD2. The CDR3 is made up of 14 amino acids. V shed 6 bases, J shed 7 bases, and the junction held 11 bases outside the gene matches. CDR1 MDHEN and CDR2 SYDVKM come from the germline V gene. Here the CDR3 DNA reads TGTGCCAGCAGCGGGGGGCTAGCGGGTCGGGAGCAGTACTTC. This codes for CASSGGLAGREQYF.

At least ten counts were recorded for this clonotype. The rearrangement links TRBV19 to TRBJ1-2, with D unresolved. V was trimmed by 1 base and J by 3 bases, leaving 12 bases between them. The CDR3 loop spans 15 amino acids. CDR1 and CDR2 (germline): LNHDA, SQIVND (reference sequence). Here the CDR3 DNA reads TGTGCCAGTAGTATAGTAAACAGCGAATACTATGGCTACACCTTC. It specifies CASSIVNSEYYGYTF.

This clonotype came up many times. The CDR3 coding sequence is TGCAGTGCTAGTCTAGCGGACTACGAGCAGTACTTC. It encodes CSASLADYEQYF. The chain couples TRBV20-1 to TRBJ2-7; 7 bases agree with TRBD2. This CDR3 comprises 12 residues. Germline values: CDR1 DFQATT, CDR2 SNEGSKA (reference sequence). V gave up 3 bases and J gave up 3 bases; unmatched junction bases: 2.

The V gene is TRBV12-3 or TRBV12-4, the J gene TRBJ2-7; D gene ambiguous. The CDR3 consists of 12 residues. The V gene lost 10 bases and the J gene lost 1 base, with 11 bases spanning the gap. The CDR3: CATQDGSYEQYF. Written as DNA, the CDR3 is TGTGCCACCCAGGACGGATCCTACGAGCAGTACTTC.

V usage is TRBV7-3 and J usage is TRBJ1-6; TRBD1 is a possible D gene (5 bases). V dropped 8 bases and J dropped 5 bases, with 7 bases sitting between them. The CDR3 has 12 residues. Germline loops: CDR1 SGHTA, CDR2 FQGTGA. CDR3 nucleotide sequence: TGTGCCAGCGGACAAAATAATTCACCCCTCCACTTT. Encoded protein: CASGQNNSPLHF.

This clonotype was recorded a few times. The chain is built from TRBV13 and TRBJ1-2, with D possibly matching TRBD1 (6 bases). This CDR3 comprises 14 residues. CDR1 and CDR2 (germline): PRHDT, FYEKMQ (reference sequence). V lost 5 bases, J lost 3 bases, and 13 bases lay in between. This CDR3 is CASSTHGQHYGYTF. The CDR3 coding sequence is TGTGCCAGCAGCACGCACGGACAGCACTATGGCTACACCTTC.

This clonotype has ten or more counts. The CDR3 DNA reads as TGTGCCAGCTTAGGAGGCCGGAGCTACGAGCAGTACTTC. It codes for CASLGGRSYEQYF. V gene TRBV28 combines with J gene TRBJ2-7; the D gene is possibly TRBD2 (5 bases). CDR1 is MDHEN, CDR2 SYDVKM, per germline. V lost 8 bases to trimming and J lost 3 bases, with 14 bases between them. The CDR3 is made up of 13 amino acids.

CDR3 nucleotide sequence: TGTGCCAGCAGTGAATTGATGAGCCAGTCGGGCTACACCTTC. Protein product: CASSELMSQSGYTF. J is TRBJ1-2 and V is TRBV6-1; D unclear. Trimming left V 2 bases short and J 8 bases short, with 15 bases between. The CDR3 runs 14 residues. Germline values: CDR1 MNHNS, CDR2 SASEGT.

This clonotype has a count of ten or more. This chain connects TRBV27 to TRBJ1-5, with TRBD1 matching over 8 bases. With 5 bases clipped from V and 6 bases from J, the junction kept 9 bases outside the gene matches. The CDR3 consists of 15 residues. Germline CDR1 MNHEY, CDR2 SMNVEV (reference sequence). The CDR3 bases are TGTGCCAGCAGTCGCCTCCCAGGGGGCCGTCAGCCCCAGCATTTT. It specifies CASSRLPGGRQPQHF.

This chain links TRBV2 with TRBJ1-1; unclear D gene. The V end was cut by 7 bases, the J end by 3 bases, with 6 bases between. CDR3 size: 11 residues. Germline V lookup: CDR1 SNHLY, CDR2 FYNNEI. The CDR3 DNA is TGTGCCAGCATGGGAGACACTGAAGCTTTCTTT. Protein sequence: CASMGDTEAFF.

This clonotype was detected many times. The V call is TRBV4-1, the J call TRBJ1-3, with 9 bases aligning to TRBD1. The CDR3 contains 17 residues. With V trimmed by 2 bases and J by 0 bases, 5 bases remained unmatched. CDR1 MGHRA and CDR2 YSYEKL come from the germline V gene. CDR3 coding DNA: TGCGCCAGCAGCCAAACGGACAGGGGAGTCTCTGGAAACACCATATATTTT. Amino acids: CASSQTDRGVSGNTIYF.

In this sample, this clonotype turned up many times. The V call is TRBV10-3, the J call TRBJ1-1; 8 nucleotides line up with TRBD1. In germline, CDR1 is ENHRY, CDR2 SYGVKD. There are 15 residues in the CDR3. Trimming took 6 bases from V and 0 from J; bases not matched to a gene: 6. CDR3 coding DNA: TGTGCCATCAGCCGACAGGGGCCGTTGAACACTGAAGCTTTCTTT. This gives the protein CAISRQGPLNTEAFF.

This clonotype was observed many times. The J gene is TRBJ2-7, the V gene TRBV5-1, with TRBD1 identical over 10 bases. J lost 6 bases, V lost 4 bases, and 7 bases had no gene match. The germline CDR1 and CDR2 sequences are SGHRS and YFSETQ. The length of the CDR3 is 14 residues. The CDR3 bases are TGCGCCAGCAGCAACAGGACAGGGGGTTCCGAGCAGTACTTC. It translates to CASSNRTGGSEQYF.